This is a list of T cell receptor beta chains from one sample in a study of CD8+CD57+ T cells in acquired aplastic anemia. TCRdb analysed the reads with MiXCR anew, one entry per CDR3 protein. The repertoire consists of 75,000 to 90,000 distinct CDR3 sequences, with over 35% occurring once and the leading ten covering approximately 60%. Source material: sorted CD4+, CD8+, or CD8+CD57+ T cells (not recorded which) from PBMCs. The receptor set was obtained from a human donor in good health, serving as a control. The CDR3 runs from the conserved cysteine through the conserved F or W. D genes are given only for firm matches. Clone sizes are given selectively: once, few, many, or a class where the clone is expanded.

TRBV15	.	.	TRBJ2-3	CATSVAAGATDTQYF	TGTGCCACCAGCGTCGCGGCGGGGGCCACAGATACGCAGTATTTT
TRBV12-3/TRBV12-4	TRBD2	.	TRBJ2-7	CASSGSGLADIYEQYF	TGTGCCAGCAGTGGGAGCGGACTAGCGGATATATACGAGCAGTACTTC
TRBV25-1	TRBD1	once	TRBJ1-2	CASRTGDGGYTF	TGTGCCAGCAGGACAGGGGATGGGGGCTACACCTTC
TRBV7-9	.	.	TRBJ1-2	CASSRREDGYTF	TGTGCCAGCAGCCGCCGGGAAGATGGCTACACCTTC
TRBV25-1	.	many	TRBJ2-3	CASSPAGTSGDTQYF	TGTGCCAGCAGCCCAGCCGGGACCAGCGGAGATACGCAGTATTTT
TRBV24-1	.	many	TRBJ1-2	CATGVDSYGYTF	TGTGCCACCGGAGTTGACAGCTATGGCTACACCTTC
TRBV4-1	.	.	TRBJ1-4	CASSQGSGDEKLFF	TGCGCCAGCAGCCAAGGTTCAGGTGATGAAAAACTGTTTTTT
TRBV25-1	.	many	TRBJ1-2	CASSDFNSRYGYTF	TGTGCCAGCAGTGATTTCAACAGCCGCTATGGCTACACCTTC
TRBV11-3	.	many	TRBJ1-1	CASSLVEVPEAFF	TGTGCCAGCAGCTTAGTGGAGGTCCCCGAAGCTTTCTTT
TRBV7-8	TRBD2	few	TRBJ2-2	CASSLARYRDYYTGELFF	TGTGCCAGCAGCTTAGCGCGTTATAGGGACTACTACACCGGGGAGCTGTTTTTT
TRBV20-1	.	many	TRBJ2-2	CSASGQNTGELFF	TGCAGTGCTAGCGGGCAGAACACCGGGGAGCTGTTTTTT
TRBV25-1	.	.	TRBJ2-3	CASSPFRGGPTDTQYF	TGCGCCAGCAGCCCATTTAGGGGCGGCCCCACAGATACGCAGTATTTT
TRBV30	.	few	TRBJ1-1	CAFAAWGYGDTEAFF	TGTGCCTTCGCGGCTTGGGGATACGGGGACACTGAAGCTTTCTTT
TRBV29-1	TRBD2	.	TRBJ2-5	CSVEHPSGVETQYF	TGCAGCGTTGAGCATCCTAGCGGGGTCGAGACCCAGTACTTC
TRBV2	TRBD2	.	TRBJ2-5	CASSESLAGGQETQYF	TGTGCCAGCAGTGAATCCCTAGCGGGGGGACAAGAGACCCAGTACTTC
TRBV24-1	TRBD1	.	TRBJ2-2	CATSDLATGRTGELFF	TGTGCCACCAGTGATTTGGCGACAGGGCGGACCGGGGAGCTGTTTTTT
TRBV13	.	.	TRBJ2-3	CASSLGRLDTQYF	TGTGCCAGCAGCTTAGGGAGACTGGATACGCAGTATTTT
TRBV19	TRBD2	few	TRBJ2-2	CASNRLAGGPGTGELFF	TGTGCCAGTAATCGCCTAGCGGGGGGGCCGGGCACCGGGGAGCTGTTTTTT
TRBV6-1	.	few	TRBJ1-5	CASSPGAVSNQPQHF	TGTGCCAGCAGCCCAGGGGCAGTTAGCAATCAGCCCCAGCATTTT
TRBV30	.	many	TRBJ1-2	CAWSDRIYGYTF	TGTGCCTGGAGTGACAGGATATATGGCTACACCTTC
TRBV10-1	.	.	TRBJ2-3	CASSPGQSSTDTQYF	TGCGCCAGCAGTCCGGGGCAGTCAAGCACAGATACGCAGTATTTT
TRBV7-2	.	.	TRBJ2-5	CASRTGLQETQYF	TGTGCCAGCAGAACAGGCCTACAAGAGACCCAGTACTTC